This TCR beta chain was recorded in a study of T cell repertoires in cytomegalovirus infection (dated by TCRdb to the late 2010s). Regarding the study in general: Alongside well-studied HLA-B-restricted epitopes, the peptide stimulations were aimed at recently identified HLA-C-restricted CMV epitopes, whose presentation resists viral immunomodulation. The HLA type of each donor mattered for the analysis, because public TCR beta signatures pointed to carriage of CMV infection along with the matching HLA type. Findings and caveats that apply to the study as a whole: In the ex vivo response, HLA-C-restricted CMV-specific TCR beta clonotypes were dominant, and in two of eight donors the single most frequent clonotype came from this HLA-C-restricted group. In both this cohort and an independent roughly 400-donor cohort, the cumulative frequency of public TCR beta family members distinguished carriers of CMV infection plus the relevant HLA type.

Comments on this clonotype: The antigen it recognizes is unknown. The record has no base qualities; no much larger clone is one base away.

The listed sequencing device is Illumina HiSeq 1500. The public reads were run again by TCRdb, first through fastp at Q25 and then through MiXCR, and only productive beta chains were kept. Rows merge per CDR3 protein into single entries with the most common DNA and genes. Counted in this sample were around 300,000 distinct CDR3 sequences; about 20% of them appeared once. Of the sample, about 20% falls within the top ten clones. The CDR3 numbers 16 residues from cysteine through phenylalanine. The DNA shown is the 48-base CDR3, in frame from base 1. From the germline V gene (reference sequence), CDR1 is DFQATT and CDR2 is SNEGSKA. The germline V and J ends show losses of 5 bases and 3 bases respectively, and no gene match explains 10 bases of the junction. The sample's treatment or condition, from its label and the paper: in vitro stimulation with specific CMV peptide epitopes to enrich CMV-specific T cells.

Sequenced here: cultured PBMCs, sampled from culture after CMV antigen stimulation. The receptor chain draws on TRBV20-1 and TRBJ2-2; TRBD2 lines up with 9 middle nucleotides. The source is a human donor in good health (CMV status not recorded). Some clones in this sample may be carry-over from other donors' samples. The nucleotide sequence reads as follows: TGCAGTGCTTATCTTAGCGGGAGTGGTGACACCGGGGAGCTGTTTTTT. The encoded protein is CSAYLSGSGDTGELFF.